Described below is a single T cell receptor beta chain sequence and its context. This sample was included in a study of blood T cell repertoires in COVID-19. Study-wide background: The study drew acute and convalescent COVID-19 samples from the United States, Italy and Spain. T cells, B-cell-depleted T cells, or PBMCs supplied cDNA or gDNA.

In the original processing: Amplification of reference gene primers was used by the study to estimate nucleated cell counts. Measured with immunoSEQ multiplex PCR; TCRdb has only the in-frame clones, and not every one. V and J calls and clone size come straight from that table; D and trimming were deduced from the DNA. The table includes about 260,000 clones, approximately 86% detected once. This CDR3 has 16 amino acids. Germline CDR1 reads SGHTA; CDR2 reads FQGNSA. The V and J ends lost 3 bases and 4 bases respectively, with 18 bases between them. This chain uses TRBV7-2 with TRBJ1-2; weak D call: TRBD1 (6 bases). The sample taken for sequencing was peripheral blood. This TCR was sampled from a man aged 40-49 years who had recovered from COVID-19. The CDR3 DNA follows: TGTGCCAGCAGCTTGGCAACAGGGAGCGTTAGCTATGGCTACACCTTC. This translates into CASSLATGSVSYGYTF. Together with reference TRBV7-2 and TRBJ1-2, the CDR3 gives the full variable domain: GAGVSQSPSNKVTEKGKDVELRCDPISGHTALYWYRQSLGQGLEFLIYFQGNSAPDKSGLPSDRFSAERTGGSVSTLTIQRTQQEDSAVYLCASSLATGSVSYGYTFGSGTRLTVV.